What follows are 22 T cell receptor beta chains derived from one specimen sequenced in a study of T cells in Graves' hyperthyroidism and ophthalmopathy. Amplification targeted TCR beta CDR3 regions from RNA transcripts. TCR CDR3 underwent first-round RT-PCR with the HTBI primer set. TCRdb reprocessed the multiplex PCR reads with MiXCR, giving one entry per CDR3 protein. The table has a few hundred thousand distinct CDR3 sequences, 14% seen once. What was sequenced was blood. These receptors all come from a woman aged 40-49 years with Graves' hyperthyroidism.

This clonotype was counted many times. CDR3 coding DNA: TGTGCCAGCAGCGGCGGGACTAGCGGCCTGAGGAATGAGCAGTTCTTC. It encodes CASSGGTSGLRNEQFF. The chain employs TRBV5-8 and TRBJ2-1; 11 nucleotides match TRBD2. Germline CDR1 reads SGHTS; CDR2 reads YDEGEE. This CDR3 region has 16 residues. The ends lost 4 bases at V and 7 bases at J; junction bases unmatched: 10.

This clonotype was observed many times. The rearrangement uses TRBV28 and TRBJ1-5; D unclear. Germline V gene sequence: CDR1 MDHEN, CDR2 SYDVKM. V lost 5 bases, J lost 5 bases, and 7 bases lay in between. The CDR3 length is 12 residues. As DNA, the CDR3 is TGTGCCAGCAGTAAAACCCATCAGCCCCAGCATTTT. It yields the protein CASSKTHQPQHF.

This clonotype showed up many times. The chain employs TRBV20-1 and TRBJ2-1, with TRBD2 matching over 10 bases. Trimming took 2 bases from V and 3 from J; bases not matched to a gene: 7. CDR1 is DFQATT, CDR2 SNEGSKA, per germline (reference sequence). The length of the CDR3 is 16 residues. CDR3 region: CSARLAGVKIYNEQFF. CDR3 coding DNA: TGCAGTGCTAGACTAGCGGGAGTAAAGATCTACAATGAGCAGTTCTTC.

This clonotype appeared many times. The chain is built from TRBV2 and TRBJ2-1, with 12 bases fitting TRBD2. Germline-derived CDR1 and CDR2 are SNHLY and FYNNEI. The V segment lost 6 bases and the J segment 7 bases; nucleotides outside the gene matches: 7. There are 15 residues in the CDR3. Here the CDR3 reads CASRETSGRANEQFF. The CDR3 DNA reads TGTGCCAGCAGAGAGACTAGCGGGAGAGCAAATGAGCAGTTCTTC.

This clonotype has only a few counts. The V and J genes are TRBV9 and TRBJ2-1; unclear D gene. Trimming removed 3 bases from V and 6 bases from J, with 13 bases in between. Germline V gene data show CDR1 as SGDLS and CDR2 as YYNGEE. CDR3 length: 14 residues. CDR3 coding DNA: TGTGCCAGCAGCGGCGGACCAGACGCCAATGAGCAGTTCTTC. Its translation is CASSGGPDANEQFF.

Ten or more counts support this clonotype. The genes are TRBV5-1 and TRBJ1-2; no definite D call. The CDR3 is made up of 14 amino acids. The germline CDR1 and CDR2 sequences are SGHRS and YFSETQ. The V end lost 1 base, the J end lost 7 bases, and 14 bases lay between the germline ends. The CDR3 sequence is CASSLQDRSSGYTF. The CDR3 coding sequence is TGCGCCAGCAGCTTGCAGGACCGAAGTTCTGGCTACACCTTC.

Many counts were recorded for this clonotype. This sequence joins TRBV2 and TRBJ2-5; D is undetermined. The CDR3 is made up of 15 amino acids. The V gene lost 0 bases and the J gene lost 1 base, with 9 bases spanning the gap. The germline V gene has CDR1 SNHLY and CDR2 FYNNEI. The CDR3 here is CASSEARRSQETQYF. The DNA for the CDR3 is TGTGCCAGCAGTGAAGCAAGGCGGAGCCAAGAGACCCAGTACTTC.

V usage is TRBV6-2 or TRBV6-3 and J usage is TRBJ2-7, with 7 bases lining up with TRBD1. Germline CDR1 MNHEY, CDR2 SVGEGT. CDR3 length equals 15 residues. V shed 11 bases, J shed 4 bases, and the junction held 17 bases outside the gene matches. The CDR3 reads CAAYPPGQILYEQYF. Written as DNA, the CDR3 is TGTGCCGCCTACCCCCCGGGACAGATACTATACGAGCAGTACTTC.

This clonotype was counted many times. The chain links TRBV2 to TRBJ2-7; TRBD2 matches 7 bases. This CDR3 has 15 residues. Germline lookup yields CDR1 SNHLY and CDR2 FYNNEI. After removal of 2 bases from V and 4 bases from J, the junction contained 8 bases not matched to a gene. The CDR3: CASSERASGYYEQYF. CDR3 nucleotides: TGTGCCAGCAGTGAAAGGGCTAGCGGATATTACGAGCAGTACTTC.

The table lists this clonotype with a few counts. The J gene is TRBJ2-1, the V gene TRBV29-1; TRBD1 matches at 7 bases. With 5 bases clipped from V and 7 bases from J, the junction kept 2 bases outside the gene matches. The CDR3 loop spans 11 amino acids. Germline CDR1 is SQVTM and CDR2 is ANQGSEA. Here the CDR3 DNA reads TGCAGCGTTTACAGGGGAAATGAGCAGTTCTTC. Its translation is CSVYRGNEQFF.

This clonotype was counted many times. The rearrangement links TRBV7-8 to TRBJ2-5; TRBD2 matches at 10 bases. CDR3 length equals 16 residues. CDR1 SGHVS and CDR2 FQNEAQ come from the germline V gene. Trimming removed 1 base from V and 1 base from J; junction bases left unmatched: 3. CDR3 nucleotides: TGTGCCAGCAGCTTAGTTCTAGCGGGGGCCCAAGAGACCCAGTACTTC. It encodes CASSLVLAGAQETQYF.

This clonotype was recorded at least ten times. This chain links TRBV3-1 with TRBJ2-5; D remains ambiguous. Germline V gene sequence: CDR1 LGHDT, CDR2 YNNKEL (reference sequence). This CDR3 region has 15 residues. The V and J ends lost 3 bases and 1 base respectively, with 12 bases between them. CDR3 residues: CASSHAASAQETQYF. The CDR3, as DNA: TGTGCCAGCAGCCACGCCGCGAGCGCCCAAGAGACCCAGTACTTC.

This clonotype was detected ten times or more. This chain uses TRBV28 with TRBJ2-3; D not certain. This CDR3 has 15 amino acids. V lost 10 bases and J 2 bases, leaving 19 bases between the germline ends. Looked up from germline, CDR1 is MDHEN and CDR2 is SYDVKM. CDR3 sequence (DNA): TGTGCCACCTCAGTAACGTACATTCCCACAGATACGCAGTATTTT. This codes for CATSVTYIPTDTQYF.

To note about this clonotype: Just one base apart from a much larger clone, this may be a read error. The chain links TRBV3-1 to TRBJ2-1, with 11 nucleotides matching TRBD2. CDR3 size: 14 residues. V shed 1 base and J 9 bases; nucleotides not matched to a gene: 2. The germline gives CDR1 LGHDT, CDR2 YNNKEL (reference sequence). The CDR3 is CASSQVAGGGEQFF. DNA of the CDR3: TGTGCCAGCAGCCAAGTAGCGGGGGGGGGTGAGCAGTTCTTC.

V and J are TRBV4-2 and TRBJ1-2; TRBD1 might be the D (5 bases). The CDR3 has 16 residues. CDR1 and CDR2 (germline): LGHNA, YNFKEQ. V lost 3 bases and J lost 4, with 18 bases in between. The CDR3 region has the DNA TGTGCCAGCAGCCAGTCTCTCCGACAGAATTTCTATGGCTACACCTTC. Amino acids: CASSQSLRQNFYGYTF.

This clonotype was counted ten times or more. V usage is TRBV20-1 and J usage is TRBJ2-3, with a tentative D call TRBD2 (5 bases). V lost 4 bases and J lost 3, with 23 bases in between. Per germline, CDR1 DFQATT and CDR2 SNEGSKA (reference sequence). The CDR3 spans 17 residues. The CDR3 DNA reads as TGCAGTGCTATAGCCACCTATGGGCTAGCCGCGACAGATACGCAGTATTTT. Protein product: CSAIATYGLAATDTQYF.

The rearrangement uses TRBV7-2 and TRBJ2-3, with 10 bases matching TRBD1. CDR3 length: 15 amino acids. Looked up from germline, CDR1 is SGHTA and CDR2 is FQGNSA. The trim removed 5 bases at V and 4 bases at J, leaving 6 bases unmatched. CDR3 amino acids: CASSPRDRGSDTQYF. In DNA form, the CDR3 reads TGTGCCAGCAGCCCCCGGGACAGGGGATCAGATACGCAGTATTTT.

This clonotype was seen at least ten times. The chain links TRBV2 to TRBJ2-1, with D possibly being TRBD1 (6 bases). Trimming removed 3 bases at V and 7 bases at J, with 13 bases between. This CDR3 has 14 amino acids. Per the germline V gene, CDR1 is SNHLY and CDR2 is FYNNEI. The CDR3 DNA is TGTGCCAGCAGTGACAGGGGCCGCCTGAATGAGCAGTTCTTC. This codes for CASSDRGRLNEQFF.

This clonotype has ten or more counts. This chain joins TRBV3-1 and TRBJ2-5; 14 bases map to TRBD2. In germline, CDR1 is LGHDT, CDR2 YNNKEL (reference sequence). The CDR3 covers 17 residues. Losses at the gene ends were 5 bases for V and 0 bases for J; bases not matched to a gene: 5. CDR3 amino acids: CASSSGTSGSYQETQYF. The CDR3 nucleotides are TGTGCCAGCAGCTCTGGGACTAGCGGGAGCTACCAAGAGACCCAGTACTTC.

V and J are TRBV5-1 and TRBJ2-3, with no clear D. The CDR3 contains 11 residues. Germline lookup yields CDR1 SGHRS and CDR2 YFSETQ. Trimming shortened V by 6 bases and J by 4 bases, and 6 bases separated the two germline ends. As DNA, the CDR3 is TGCGCCAGCACCCAGGCAGATACGCAGTATTTT. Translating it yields CASTQADTQYF.

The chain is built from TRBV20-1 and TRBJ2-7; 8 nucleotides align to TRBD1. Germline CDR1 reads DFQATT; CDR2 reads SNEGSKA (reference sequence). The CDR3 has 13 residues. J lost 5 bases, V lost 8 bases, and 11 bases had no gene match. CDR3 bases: TGCAGTACAAACAGGGGGTTTTGGGACGAGCAGTACTTC. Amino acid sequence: CSTNRGFWDEQYF.

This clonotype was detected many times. The CDR3 region has the DNA TGTGCCAGCTCGGGACTAGCGGGAGGGGAAGATACGCAGTATTTT. Its translation is CASSGLAGGEDTQYF. The chain uses TRBV27 and TRBJ2-3; 16 nucleotides align to TRBD2. The CDR3 contains 15 residues. The J segment lost 5 bases and the V segment lost 8 bases, leaving 4 bases of the junction unmatched. The germline V gene encodes CDR1 MNHEY and CDR2 SMNVEV (reference sequence).